One sample yielded the 31 T cell receptor beta chains listed below, sequenced in a study of blood T cell repertoires in COVID-19. Measured with immunoSEQ multiplex PCR; TCRdb has only the in-frame clones, and not every one. The table has more than 85,000 clones, less than 90% seen once. The sequenced sample was peripheral blood. Receptors originate from a man between 50 and 59 years old with acute or convalescent COVID-19.

The rearrangement uses TRBV6-5 and TRBJ1-5, with TRBD1 matching 9 bases. V trimming: 7 bases; J trimming: 4 bases; junction bases outside the gene matches: 5. Germline loops: CDR1 MNHEY, CDR2 SVGAGI. This CDR3 contains 14 residues. The CDR3 DNA reads as TGTGCCAGCATGGGACAGGGCCTAAATCAGCCCCAGCATTTT. Its translation is CASMGQGLNQPQHF.

Remarks on this clone: The sample holds other DNA sequences that translate to the same CDR3. The rearrangement uses TRBV5-1 and TRBJ2-7; 7 bases map to TRBD1. The CDR3 has 15 amino acids. Per the germline V gene, CDR1 is SGHRS and CDR2 is YFSETQ. The J segment lost 0 bases and the V segment lost 0 bases, leaving 3 bases of the junction unmatched. CDR3 nucleotide sequence: TGCGCCAGCAGCTTGGTCCCAGGGGGCTCCTACGAGCAGTACTTC. Protein sequence: CASSLVPGGSYEQYF.

The gene calls are TRBV6-1 and TRBJ1-2, with D unresolved. Trimming left V 2 bases short and J 4 bases short, with 17 bases between. From germline, CDR1 is MNHNS and CDR2 SASEGT. This CDR3 contains 16 residues. The CDR3 spells CASSEREGWRAYGYTF. CDR3 nucleotides: TGTGCCAGCAGTGAAAGGGAGGGTTGGAGAGCCTATGGCTACACCTTC.

The CDR3, as DNA: TGTGCCAGCAGCTTAGTCGGGGAAAAACTGTTTTTT. This translates into CASSLVGEKLFF. The J gene is TRBJ1-4, the V gene TRBV11-2; no definite D call. The CDR3 is 12 residues long. The germline V gene encodes CDR1 SGHAT and CDR2 FQNNGV. V was cut by 1 base and J by 8 bases, with 5 bases left in between.

This clone was detected a few times. This chain uses TRBV7-8 with TRBJ2-2, with TRBD2 as a possible D gene (6 bases). Trimming removed 4 bases at V and 5 bases at J, with 14 bases between. The length of the CDR3 is 15 residues. Germline lookup yields CDR1 SGHVS and CDR2 FQNEAQ. The CDR3 loop is CASSSSGGRTGELFF. CDR3 in DNA: TGTGCCAGCAGCTCCAGTGGGGGGAGAACCGGGGAGCTGTTTTTT.

This chain uses TRBV10-1 with TRBJ2-1; D perhaps matches TRBD1 (5 bases). The CDR3 extends over 15 amino acids. The V gene lost 1 base and the J gene lost 5 bases, with 12 bases spanning the gap. CDR1 is WNHNN and CDR2 is SYGVQD in the germline V gene (reference sequence). Here the CDR3 DNA reads TGCGCCAGCAGTGAGTTTCCGGACACGGACAATGAGCAGTTCTTC. Residues: CASSEFPDTDNEQFF.

The chain uses TRBV19 and TRBJ2-4; 12 bases are a match to TRBD2. This CDR3 has 14 amino acids. Per the germline V gene, CDR1 is LNHDA and CDR2 is SQIVND (reference sequence). J gave up 15 bases and V 2 bases, and 8 bases lay outside the gene matches. DNA for the CDR3: TGTGCCAGTAGTATATCGGCTAGCGGGGGGGCGAGGTACTTC. Residues: CASSISASGGARYF.

This chain joins TRBV4-1 and TRBJ2-7; TRBD2 matches at 11 bases. V lost 4 bases to trimming and J lost 3 bases; unmatched junction nucleotides: 5. CDR3 length: 15 amino acids. Per germline, CDR1 MGHRA and CDR2 YSYEKL. In nucleotides, the CDR3 is TGCGCCAGCAGCCTAGGGGGGACTAGCGGCTACGAGCAGTACTTC. It translates to CASSLGGTSGYEQYF.

The V call is TRBV5-1, the J call TRBJ2-1, with 7 bases fitting TRBD2. The CDR3 consists of 16 residues. The ends lost 1 base at V and 0 bases at J; junction bases unmatched: 4. Germline loops: CDR1 SGHRS, CDR2 YFSETQ. The CDR3 nucleotides read TGCGCCAGCAGCTTGAGAGGCGGGAGCTCCTACAATGAGCAGTTCTTC. Its protein product is CASSLRGGSSYNEQFF.

The chain employs TRBV4-1 and TRBJ1-5, with 12 bases matching TRBD1. The CDR3 runs 15 residues. CDR1 and CDR2 (germline): MGHRA, YSYEKL. V trimming: 4 bases; J trimming: 6 bases; junction bases outside the gene matches: 4. CDR3 region: CASSRGTGGSQPQHF. The CDR3 DNA sequence: TGCGCCAGCAGCCGCGGGACAGGGGGCAGTCAGCCCCAGCATTTT.

The chain uses TRBV18 and TRBJ2-1; 8 nucleotides align to TRBD2. The CDR3 loop spans 14 amino acids. CDR1 and CDR2 (germline): KGHSH, LQKENI. V lost 9 bases and J lost 5; bases outside the gene matches: 9. Here the CDR3 DNA reads TGTGCCAGTCGGGAGGGACACCAGGACAATGAGCAGTTCTTC. This codes for CASREGHQDNEQFF.

This chain joins TRBV9 and TRBJ1-2, with 8 bases aligning to TRBD1. V was pared by 2 bases and J by 4 bases, with 7 bases of the junction left unmatched. In germline, CDR1 is SGDLS, CDR2 YYNGEE. The CDR3 is made up of 15 amino acids. The CDR3 coding sequence is TGTGCCAGCAGCGTTGACCGAACAGGGGGCTATGGCTACACCTTC. Protein sequence: CASSVDRTGGYGYTF.

The gene calls are TRBV11-2 and TRBJ1-1; TRBD1 matches at 9 bases. The CDR3 runs to 15 residues. With 5 bases clipped from V and 1 base from J, the junction kept 5 bases outside the gene matches. Germline V gene sequence: CDR1 SGHAT, CDR2 FQNNGV. The CDR3 nucleotides read TGTGCCAGCAGCCGGGACAGGGTGCAGAACACTGAAGCTTTCTTT. This gives the protein CASSRDRVQNTEAFF.

The chain carries TRBV3-1 (or the pseudogene TRBV3-2) and TRBJ1-2, with D hard to call. Trimming shortened V by 0 bases and J by 8 bases, and 10 bases separated the two germline ends. Germline V gene sequence: CDR1 LGHDT, CDR2 YNNKEL (reference sequence). CDR3 length equals 13 residues. The CDR3 coding sequence is TGTGCCAGCAGCCAAGATATCCTTCGGGGCTACACCTTC. Translation gives CASSQDILRGYTF.

The rearrangement links TRBV4-1 to TRBJ2-2, with D perhaps TRBD1 (5 bases). The germline V and J ends were trimmed by 1 base and 2 bases, with 11 bases remaining between them. In germline, CDR1 is MGHRA, CDR2 YSYEKL. The CDR3 runs 16 residues. The CDR3 DNA follows: TGCGCCAGCAGCCAAGGACAGAGCATCAACACCGGGGAGCTGTTTTTT. It specifies CASSQGQSINTGELFF.

The chain uses TRBV27 and TRBJ2-3, with TRBD2 matching 11 bases. This CDR3 has 17 amino acids. Germline V gene sequence: CDR1 MNHEY, CDR2 SMNVEV (reference sequence). V lost 6 bases, J lost 0 bases, and 8 bases stayed unmatched. CDR3 bases: TGTGCCAGCAGAAGGACTAGCGGGTCAAGTAGCACAGATACGCAGTATTTT. It encodes CASRRTSGSSSTDTQYF.

The rearrangement uses TRBV19 and TRBJ1-2; the match to TRBD1 covers 8 bases. Losses at the gene ends were 3 bases for V and 5 bases for J; bases not matched to a gene: 8. Germline V gene lookup returns CDR1 LNHDA and CDR2 SQIVND (reference sequence). CDR3 size: 15 residues. The CDR3 region is CASSMETGAIYGYTF. DNA of the CDR3: TGTGCCAGTAGTATGGAGACAGGGGCGATTTATGGCTACACCTTC. The entire variable domain, with the rest obtained from reference TRBV19 and TRBJ1-2, is as follows: DGGITQSPKYLFRKEGQNVTLSCEQNLNHDAMYWYRQDPGQGLRLIYYSQIVNDFQKGDIAEGYSVSREKKESFPLTVTSAQKNPTAFYLCASSMETGAIYGYTFGSGTRLTVV.

V gene TRBV6-6 combines with J gene TRBJ2-5, with D tentatively TRBD2 (5 bases). Trimming left V 2 bases short and J 4 bases short, with 11 bases between. CDR1 MNHNY and CDR2 SVGAGI come from the germline V gene (reference sequence). The CDR3 is 14 amino acids. CDR3 nucleotide sequence: TGTGCCAGCAGTTACCCCGGGGAGTCAGAGACCCAGTACTTC. It encodes CASSYPGESETQYF.

This clone was picked up a small number of times. This chain links TRBV5-8 with TRBJ2-3; D possibly corresponds to TRBD1 (5 bases). The germline V and J ends were trimmed by 3 bases and 3 bases, with 26 bases remaining between them. The length of the CDR3 is 19 residues. Germline V gives CDR1 SGHTS, CDR2 YDEGEE. CDR3 nucleotides: TGTGCCAGCAGCTGGGCGACTTGGCTGGGCCGGACAATGACAGATACGCAGTATTTT. It encodes CASSWATWLGRTMTDTQYF.

The rearrangement uses TRBV6-5 and TRBJ2-5; 8 bases line up with TRBD2. The CDR3 is made up of 15 amino acids. Per germline, CDR1 MNHEY and CDR2 SVGAGI. V was pared by 5 bases and J by 1 base, with 6 bases of the junction left unmatched. CDR3: CASSPGLASQETQYF. DNA for the CDR3: TGTGCCAGCAGTCCCGGACTAGCCTCCCAAGAGACCCAGTACTTC.

The chain has TRBV5-1 and TRBJ1-1; 8 nucleotides match TRBD1. CDR1 and CDR2 (germline): SGHRS, YFSETQ. The CDR3 extends over 16 amino acids. Losses at the gene ends were 4 bases for V and 1 base for J; bases not matched to a gene: 9. The CDR3 bases are TGCGCCAGCAGCCTATCATACAGGGGGGAGAACACTGAAGCTTTCTTT. Its translation is CASSLSYRGENTEAFF.

The chain links TRBV9 to TRBJ2-7; D possibly corresponds to TRBD2 (7 bases). Per germline, CDR1 SGDLS and CDR2 YYNGEE. The ends were cut back, 0 bases at V and 6 bases at J, with 34 bases in the middle. This CDR3 has 21 amino acids. The CDR3: CASSVATRGRTRTSGWSEQYF. CDR3 DNA sequence: TGTGCCAGCAGCGTAGCTACCAGGGGAAGGACTAGAACGTCGGGATGGTCCGAGCAGTACTTC. The full variable domain, with the rest looked up from reference TRBV9 and TRBJ2-7, is DSGVTQTPKHLITATGQRVTLRCSPRSGDLSVYWYQQSLDQGLQFLIQYYNGEERAKGNILERFSAQQFPDLHSELNLSSLELGDSALYFCASSVATRGRTRTSGWSEQYFGPGTRLTVT.

This chain links TRBV30 with TRBJ1-4; D is unresolved. The CDR3 contains 11 residues. Germline CDR1 and CDR2: GTSNPN and SVGIG (reference sequence). V was clipped by 5 bases and J by 6 bases, with 7 bases between them. CDR3 sequence (DNA): TGTGCCTGGGAAGGAGATGAAAAACTGTTTTTT. Amino acids: CAWEGDEKLFF.

The chain has TRBV28 and TRBJ1-1; D is perhaps TRBD1 (5 bases). V was cut by 8 bases and J by 4 bases, with 14 bases left in between. The CDR3 loop spans 13 amino acids. The germline gives CDR1 MDHEN, CDR2 SYDVKM. The DNA of the CDR3 is TGTGCCAGCCTGGCGGGGGGGTCCACTGAAGCTTTCTTT. It yields the protein CASLAGGSTEAFF.

The rearrangement links TRBV4-1 to TRBJ2-1, with 7 bases matching TRBD2. With 0 bases clipped from V and 3 bases from J, the junction kept 5 bases outside the gene matches. Per the germline V gene, CDR1 is MGHRA and CDR2 is YSYEKL. This CDR3 contains 16 residues. This chain's CDR3 is CASSQDPGRNYNEQFF. The CDR3 bases are TGCGCCAGCAGCCAAGATCCCGGGAGGAACTACAATGAGCAGTTCTTC.

The V call is TRBV9, the J call TRBJ1-6, with TRBD1 as a possible D gene (5 bases). This CDR3 is built from 17 residues. Trimming removed 0 bases from V and 4 bases from J, with 14 bases in between. Germline V CDR1 and CDR2: SGDLS, YYNGEE. In DNA form, the CDR3 reads TGTGCCAGCAGCGTAGATCTACAGGCAACTTATAATTCACCCCTCCACTTT. Translated, it gives CASSVDLQATYNSPLHF. The whole variable domain, filled in from reference TRBV9 and TRBJ1-6, reads DSGVTQTPKHLITATGQRVTLRCSPRSGDLSVYWYQQSLDQGLQFLIQYYNGEERAKGNILERFSAQQFPDLHSELNLSSLELGDSALYFCASSVDLQATYNSPLHFGNGTRLTVT.

The chain is built from TRBV5-1 and TRBJ2-7; D might be TRBD1 (6 bases). CDR1 and CDR2 (germline): SGHRS, YFSETQ. There are 16 residues in the CDR3. V was shortened by 0 bases and J by 2 bases, with 15 bases between the two germline ends. The CDR3 loop is CASSLAQQGWAYEQYF. The CDR3 coding sequence is TGCGCCAGCAGCTTGGCCCAACAGGGATGGGCCTACGAGCAGTACTTC.

The gene calls are TRBV11-1 and TRBJ2-3; D ambiguous. Trimming took off 5 bases at V and 2 bases at J, with 17 bases between the two ends. CDR3 length: 16 residues. The V gene's germline CDR1 is SGHAT and CDR2 FQDESV (reference sequence). The CDR3 is CASSLRLSESTDTQYF. CDR3 bases: TGTGCCAGCAGCCTGCGACTCTCAGAATCCACAGATACGCAGTATTTT.

This chain joins TRBV23-1 and TRBJ2-6; a possible D gene is TRBD1 (6 bases). TRBV23-1 is identified as an open reading frame with a role that is uncertain. V shed 3 bases and J shed 1 base, with 13 bases lying between them. The CDR3 is 17 residues long. This CDR3 reads CASSHWDISSGANVLTF. As DNA, the CDR3 is TGCGCCAGCAGTCATTGGGACATCTCGTCTGGGGCCAACGTCCTGACTTTC.

V is TRBV5-4 and J is TRBJ2-5; TRBD1 matches at 11 bases. The CDR3 has 15 residues. Per the germline V gene, CDR1 is SGHNT and CDR2 is YYREEE (reference sequence). After removal of 7 bases from V and 5 bases from J, the junction contained 10 bases not matched to a gene. The CDR3 coding sequence is TGTGCCAGCCTCAATTCCGGGACAGGGGGGGAGACCCAGTACTTC. It is translated as CASLNSGTGGETQYF.

This chain connects TRBV29-1 to TRBJ1-3, with 7 positions matching TRBD1. CDR3 size: 14 residues. V trimming: 6 bases; J trimming: 4 bases; junction bases outside the gene matches: 9. Germline CDR1 is SQVTM and CDR2 is ANQGSEA. CDR3 coding DNA: TGCAGCGTATCAGGGACAGCAGGCGGAAACACCATATATTTT. This gives the protein CSVSGTAGGNTIYF.